What follows are 29 T cell receptor beta chains derived from one specimen sequenced in a study of long-term antiretroviral therapy in people with HIV. With survey level as its setting, the immunoSEQ assay was v3.0. Some clones are missing from TCRdb's copy, which holds only in-frame ones; the method was immunoSEQ multiplex PCR. The data show about 25,000 clones, approximately 93% seen once. The sample here was unsorted PBMCs, taken 7.6 years after starting antiretroviral therapy. The receptors originated from a woman aged 40 to 50 with HIV.

In its sample, this clone was seen a few times. The rearrangement links TRBV11-3 to TRBJ2-3, with 8 bases identical to TRBD2. In germline, CDR1 is SGHNT, CDR2 YENEEA. This CDR3 region has 15 residues. With 3 bases clipped from V and 1 base from J, the junction kept 3 bases outside the gene matches. CDR3 protein: CASSFDSGGTDTQYF. The CDR3 DNA follows: TGTGCCAGCAGCTTCGATAGCGGGGGCACAGATACGCAGTATTTT. Combining the CDR3 with reference TRBV11-3 and TRBJ2-3 gives the whole variable domain EAGVVQSPRYKIIEKKQPVAFWCNPISGHNTLYWYLQNLGQGPELLIRYENEEAVDDSQLPKDRFSAERLKGVDSTLKIQPAELGDSAVYLCASSFDSGGTDTQYFGPGTRLTVL.

V gene TRBV30 combines with J gene TRBJ1-1, with D maybe TRBD1 (5 bases). CDR3 length equals 14 residues. V was clipped by 0 bases and J by 1 base, with 9 bases between them. Germline lookup yields CDR1 GTSNPN and CDR2 SVGIG (reference sequence). Written as DNA, the CDR3 is TGTGCCTGGAGTGTACGGGGCTGGAACACTGAAGCTTTCTTT. Amino acid sequence: CAWSVRGWNTEAFF.

The chain employs TRBV9 and TRBJ1-2; possible D gene TRBD1, 6 bases. Trimming left V 7 bases short and J 0 bases short, with 13 bases between. The CDR3 has 14 amino acids. CDR1 is SGDLS and CDR2 is YYNGEE in the germline V gene. CDR3 DNA: TGTGCCAGCGGAAGGGACACTACTAACTATGGCTACACCTTC. Translating gives CASGRDTTNYGYTF.

The chain joins TRBV7-9 to TRBJ1-5; D ambiguous. The V gene's germline CDR1 is SEHNR and CDR2 FQNEAQ (reference sequence). The CDR3 covers 16 residues. Trimming cost V 1 base and J 0 bases, with 10 bases left between them. CDR3 DNA: TGTGCCAGCAGCTTAGGGGATGGGTATAGCAATCAGCCCCAGCATTTT. Translated, it gives CASSLGDGYSNQPQHF.

The chain joins TRBV11-2 to TRBJ1-4, with D hard to call. Trimming shortened V by 5 bases and J by 5 bases, and 9 bases separated the two germline ends. This CDR3 is 13 amino acids long. Germline CDR1 reads SGHAT; CDR2 reads FQNNGV. The CDR3 nucleotides read TGTGCCAGCAGCCTCCGATACAATGAAAAACTGTTTTTT. This translates into CASSLRYNEKLFF.

The CDR3 DNA sequence: TGTGCCAGCGAGGGGACAGGGAATAAGTACGAGCAGTACTTC. Translating gives CASEGTGNKYEQYF. V usage is TRBV25-1 and J usage is TRBJ2-7, with TRBD1 matching over 9 bases. The CDR3 runs 14 residues. Germline CDR1 reads MGHDK; CDR2 reads SYGVNS. V lost 8 bases, J lost 4 bases, and 9 bases stayed unmatched.

V gene TRBV29-1 combines with J gene TRBJ2-4, with 11 positions matching TRBD1. The CDR3 is made up of 14 amino acids. Germline CDR1 and CDR2: SQVTM and ANQGSEA. V dropped 6 bases and J dropped 8; count of bases not matched to a gene: 9. CDR3 bases: TGCAGCGTCTGGGGACAGGGGGTATTCGACATTCAGTACTTC. Protein product: CSVWGQGVFDIQYF. The full variable domain, rest sourced from reference TRBV29-1 and TRBJ2-4, is SAVISQKPSRDICQRGTSLTIQCQVDSQVTMMFWYRQQPGQSLTLIATANQGSEATYESGFVIDKFPISRPNLTFSTLTVSNMSPEDSSIYLCSVWGQGVFDIQYFGAGTRLSVL.

J is TRBJ1-6 and V is TRBV9; D is uncertain. The CDR3 runs 13 residues. Germline V gives CDR1 SGDLS, CDR2 YYNGEE. V dropped 3 bases and J dropped 8 bases, with 9 bases sitting between them. The CDR3 DNA reads as TGTGCCAGCAGCGAAGAACCCTATTCACCCCTCCACTTT. Translation gives CASSEEPYSPLHF.

The genes are TRBV19 and TRBJ2-1; D not resolved. Trimming shortened V by 6 bases and J by 2 bases, and 5 bases separated the two germline ends. The CDR3 totals 12 residues. In germline, CDR1 is LNHDA, CDR2 SQIVND (reference sequence). CDR3 bases: TGTGCCAGTAGGGACCCCTACAATGAGCAGTTCTTC. This sequence encodes CASRDPYNEQFF.

The chain has TRBV5-5 and TRBJ2-7, with D unresolved. The CDR3 has 15 residues. Trimming cost V 4 bases and J 3 bases, with 17 bases left between them. CDR1 is SGHKS and CDR2 is YYEKEE in the germline V gene (reference sequence). The CDR3 nucleotides read TGTGCCAGCAGCCAAGTTGACACTCACCTCTACGAGCAGTACTTC. Amino acid sequence: CASSQVDTHLYEQYF.

This clone was seen once. The chain carries TRBV6-6 and TRBJ2-6; 9 bases align to TRBD1. Germline V gene data show CDR1 as MNHNY and CDR2 as SVGAGI (reference sequence). V lost 7 bases, J lost 10 bases, and 8 bases stayed unmatched. The CDR3 runs 14 residues. DNA for the CDR3: TGTGCCAGCACCTTGGACAGGGGATGGAACGTCCTGACTTTC. Translated: CASTLDRGWNVLTF.

The chain is built from TRBV23-1 and TRBJ2-2; TRBD1 aligns across 8 bases. TRBV23-1 is identified as an open reading frame with a role that is uncertain. CDR3 length: 18 amino acids. The V segment lost 4 bases and the J segment 1 base; nucleotides outside the gene matches: 11. This CDR3 reads CASSRGPPGQVNTGELFF. DNA of the CDR3: TGCGCCAGCAGTCGGGGACCTCCGGGACAGGTGAACACCGGGGAGCTGTTTTTT.

The CDR3 loop reads CATRRGIGQFF. CDR3 bases: TGTGCCACCAGGAGGGGGATCGGGCAGTTCTTC. The chain uses TRBV15 and TRBJ2-1, with D possibly TRBD1 on 6 matching bases. The germline gives CDR1 LNHNV, CDR2 YYDKDF (reference sequence). Trimming took 6 bases from V and 12 from J, leaving 12 bases between them. This CDR3 spans 11 amino acids.

This rearrangement joins TRBV5-1 to TRBJ2-7; D may correspond to TRBD1 or TRBD2 (5 bases each). This CDR3 is 13 amino acids long. Trimming took off 6 bases at V and 1 base at J, with 11 bases between the two ends. From germline, CDR1 is SGHRS and CDR2 YFSETQ. CDR3 in amino acids: CASKGTASYEQYF. CDR3 DNA: TGCGCCAGCAAGGGGACGGCATCCTACGAGCAGTACTTC.

This chain connects TRBV7-8 to TRBJ2-3; 8 nucleotides agree with TRBD2. Germline V gives CDR1 SGHVS, CDR2 FQNEAQ. The CDR3 contains 15 residues. Trimming removed 5 bases from V and 8 bases from J; junction bases left unmatched: 12. The CDR3 DNA is TGTGCCAGCAGCCAATCCGGGACTAGGCAGGGTACGCAGTATTTT. Translating gives CASSQSGTRQGTQYF.

Here the CDR3 reads CASSPGVTSYGYTF. Written as DNA, the CDR3 is TGTGCCAGCAGCCCGGGGGTCACTAGCTATGGCTACACCTTC. This chain uses TRBV7-2 with TRBJ1-2; tentative D call: TRBD1 (5 bases). Germline CDR1 is SGHTA and CDR2 is FQGNSA. With 5 bases removed from V and 4 bases from J, the gap between germline ends came to 14 bases. The CDR3 loop spans 14 amino acids.

The rearrangement links TRBV4-1 to TRBJ2-4; D possibly corresponds to TRBD1 (6 bases). Germline V gene sequence: CDR1 MGHRA, CDR2 YSYEKL. This CDR3 region has 17 residues. Trimming took 0 bases from V and 3 from J, leaving 15 bases between them. The CDR3 is CASSQDGAGVGKNIQYF. For the CDR3, the DNA is TGCGCCAGCAGCCAAGATGGGGCAGGGGTCGGCAAAAACATTCAGTACTTC.

A single count supports this clone. The J gene is TRBJ1-1, the V gene TRBV2, with D possibly TRBD1 on 5 matching bases. The CDR3 runs 14 residues. The V gene lost 4 bases and the J gene lost 3 bases, with 12 bases spanning the gap. Germline values: CDR1 SNHLY, CDR2 FYNNEI. The CDR3 coding sequence is TGTGCCAGCAGTGTCCAGGGAGGCGACACTGAAGCTTTCTTT. As protein: CASSVQGGDTEAFF.

The chain has TRBV19 and TRBJ1-1; possibly TRBD1 for D (6 bases). CDR1 and CDR2 from the germline V gene are LNHDA and SQIVND (reference sequence). There are 15 residues in the CDR3. V gave up 0 bases and J gave up 0 bases, with 8 bases separating them. The CDR3 reads CASSIDGGLNTEAFF. The CDR3 bases are TGTGCCAGTAGTATAGATGGGGGCCTGAACACTGAAGCTTTCTTT.

The gene calls are TRBV7-9 and TRBJ1-1; TRBD1 matches at 9 bases. Germline loops: CDR1 SEHNR, CDR2 FQNEAQ (reference sequence). CDR3 size: 15 residues. With V trimmed by 2 bases and J by 3 bases, 4 bases remained unmatched. The CDR3 spells CASSLTGGWDTEAFF. The CDR3, as DNA: TGTGCCAGCAGCTTAACAGGGGGCTGGGACACTGAAGCTTTCTTT.

The CDR3 sequence: CASSQASHSGGGYEQYF. The DNA for the CDR3 is TGCGCCAGCAGCCAAGCTTCACATTCAGGGGGAGGCTACGAGCAGTACTTC. This sequence joins TRBV4-3 and TRBJ2-7; tentative D call: TRBD1 (7 bases). Trimming pared 1 base from V and 3 bases from J, leaving 19 bases between. The CDR3 runs to 17 residues. Germline V gene lookup returns CDR1 LGHNA and CDR2 YSLEER.

The rearrangement joins TRBV7-2 to TRBJ1-1; TRBD1 matches 7 bases. The V and J ends lost 5 bases and 5 bases, in that order; junction bases with no gene match: 8. This CDR3 has 14 residues. Germline V gene sequence: CDR1 SGHTA, CDR2 FQGNSA. The CDR3 region is CASSTRTGITEAFF. CDR3 in DNA: TGTGCCAGCAGCACCCGGACAGGCATAACTGAAGCTTTCTTT.

The genes are TRBV6-1 and TRBJ1-6; possibly TRBD1 for D (5 bases). Germline V gene sequence: CDR1 MNHNS, CDR2 SASEGT. Trimming took 6 bases from V and 9 from J, leaving 15 bases between them. This CDR3 has 14 amino acids. The CDR3 here is CASSQSGAGSPLHF. The CDR3 DNA follows: TGTGCCAGCAGCCAGAGTGGGGCAGGTTCACCCCTCCACTTT.

This chain uses TRBV30 with TRBJ2-5; the D gene could be TRBD1 or TRBD2 (6 bases each). V lost 3 bases and J lost 1, with 9 bases in between. Germline lookup yields CDR1 GTSNPN and CDR2 SVGIG (reference sequence). The CDR3 sequence is 13 residues long. The CDR3 nucleotides are TGTGCCTGGAGGAGGGGGGTCCAAGAGACCCAGTACTTC. Translation: CAWRRGVQETQYF.

The chain recombines TRBV18 with TRBJ1-6; D gene unclear. The CDR3 runs 16 residues. CDR1 is KGHSH, CDR2 LQKENI, per germline. V was shortened by 0 bases and J by 8 bases, with 14 bases between the two germline ends. Here the CDR3 reads CASSPPMASGDSPLHF. CDR3 DNA: TGTGCCAGCTCACCACCGATGGCCTCGGGAGATTCACCCCTCCACTTT.

V and J are TRBV30 and TRBJ1-1; D gene uncertain. The CDR3 totals 13 residues. The V gene lost 8 bases and the J gene lost 0 bases, with 13 bases spanning the gap. CDR1 and CDR2 from the germline V gene are GTSNPN and SVGIG (reference sequence). CDR3 sequence reads: CALRGQLNTEAFF. DNA for the CDR3: TGTGCCCTAAGAGGGCAGTTGAACACTGAAGCTTTCTTT.

In this sample, this clone turned up once. The genes are TRBV7-2 and TRBJ1-2; D remains ambiguous. CDR1 is SGHTA, CDR2 FQGNSA, per germline. This CDR3 spans 13 amino acids. Trimming left V 6 bases short and J 7 bases short, with 15 bases between. CDR3 protein: CASRLPPRGGYTF. CDR3 sequence (DNA): TGTGCCAGCAGACTCCCGCCGCGCGGTGGCTACACCTTC.

The chain joins TRBV5-1 to TRBJ2-1, with no clear D. The CDR3 loop spans 15 amino acids. Germline values: CDR1 SGHRS, CDR2 YFSETQ. V lost 6 bases to trimming and J lost 0 bases, with 13 bases between them. Here the CDR3 DNA reads TGCGCCAGCACTCTTGGTTACGGCTCCTACAATGAGCAGTTCTTC. Translating it yields CASTLGYGSYNEQFF.

This clone was observed a single time. The chain joins TRBV9 to TRBJ2-5; D may match TRBD1 or TRBD2 (5 bases each). The CDR3 sequence is 15 residues long. V was cut by 0 bases and J by 6 bases, with 15 bases left in between. CDR1 is SGDLS, CDR2 YYNGEE, per germline. The CDR3, as DNA: TGTGCCAGCAGCGTAGGTTCTCCGGGGCGTCAGACCCAGTACTTC. Its translation: CASSVGSPGRQTQYF.